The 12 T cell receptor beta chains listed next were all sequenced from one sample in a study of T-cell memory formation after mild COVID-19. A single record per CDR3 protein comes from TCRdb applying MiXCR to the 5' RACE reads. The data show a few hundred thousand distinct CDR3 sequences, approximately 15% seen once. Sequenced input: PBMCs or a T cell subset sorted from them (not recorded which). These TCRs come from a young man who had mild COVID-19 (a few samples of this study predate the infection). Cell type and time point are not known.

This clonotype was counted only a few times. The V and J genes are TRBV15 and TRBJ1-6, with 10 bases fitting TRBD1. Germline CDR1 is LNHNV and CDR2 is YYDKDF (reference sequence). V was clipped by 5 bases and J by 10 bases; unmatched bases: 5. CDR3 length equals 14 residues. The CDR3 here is CATSGGQGGSPLHF. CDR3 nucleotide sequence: TGTGCCACCAGCGGCGGACAGGGGGGCTCACCCCTCCACTTT.

The CDR3 is CASSLVLSGADTQYF. In DNA, the CDR3 is TGTGCCAGCAGCTTGGTACTTAGCGGGGCAGATACGCAGTATTTT. This sequence joins TRBV5-5 and TRBJ2-3; 8 nucleotides align to TRBD2. V shed 0 bases and J 4 bases; nucleotides not matched to a gene: 4. This CDR3 is 15 amino acids long. Germline CDR1 reads SGHKS; CDR2 reads YYEKEE (reference sequence). Full variable domain (rest looked up from reference TRBV5-5 and TRBJ2-3): DAGVTQSPTHLIKTRGQQVTLRCSPISGHKSVSWYQQVLGQGPQFIFQYYEKEERGRGNFPDRFSARQFPNYSSELNVNALLLGDSALYLCASSLVLSGADTQYFGPGTRLTVL.

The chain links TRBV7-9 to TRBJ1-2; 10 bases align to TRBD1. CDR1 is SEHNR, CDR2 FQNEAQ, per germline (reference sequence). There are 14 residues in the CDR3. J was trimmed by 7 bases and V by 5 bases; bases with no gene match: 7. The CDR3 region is CASSLGQGEGGYTF. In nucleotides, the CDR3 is TGTGCCAGCAGCCTAGGACAGGGGGAAGGTGGCTACACCTTC.

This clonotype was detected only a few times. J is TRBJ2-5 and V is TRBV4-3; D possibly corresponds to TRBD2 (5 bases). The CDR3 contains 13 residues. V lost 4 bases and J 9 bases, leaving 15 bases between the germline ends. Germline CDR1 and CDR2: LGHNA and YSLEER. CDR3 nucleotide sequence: TGCGCCAGCAGCCCCCTCCTCGGGATGCCCCAGTACTTC. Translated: CASSPLLGMPQYF.

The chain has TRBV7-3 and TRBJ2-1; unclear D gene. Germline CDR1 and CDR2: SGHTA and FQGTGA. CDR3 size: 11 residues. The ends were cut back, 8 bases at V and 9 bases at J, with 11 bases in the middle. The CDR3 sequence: CASSSGVEQFF. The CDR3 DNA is TGTGCCAGCTCTTCCGGTGTTGAGCAGTTCTTC.

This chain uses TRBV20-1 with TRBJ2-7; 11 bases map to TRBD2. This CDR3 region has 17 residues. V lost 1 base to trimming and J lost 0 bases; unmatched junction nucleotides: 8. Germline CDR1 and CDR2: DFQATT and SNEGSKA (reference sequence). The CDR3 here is CSARVWLAGGISYEQYV. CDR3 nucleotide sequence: TGCAGTGCTAGAGTATGGCTAGCGGGGGGCATCTCCTACGAGCAGTACGTC.

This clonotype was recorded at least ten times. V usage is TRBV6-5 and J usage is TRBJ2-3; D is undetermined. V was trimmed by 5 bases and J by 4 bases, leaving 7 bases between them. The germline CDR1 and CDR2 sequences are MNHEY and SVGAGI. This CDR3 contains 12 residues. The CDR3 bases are TGTGCCAGCAGTCCTAATTCAGATACGCAGTATTTT. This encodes CASSPNSDTQYF.

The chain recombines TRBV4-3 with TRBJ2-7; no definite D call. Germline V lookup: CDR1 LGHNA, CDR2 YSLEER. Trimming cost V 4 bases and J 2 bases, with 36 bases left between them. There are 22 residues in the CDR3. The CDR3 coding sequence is TGCGCCAGCAGCCCATATGAAAGAGCGTCCAACCAAAGAAATAGCATAACCTACGAGCAGTACGTC. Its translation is CASSPYERASNQRNSITYEQYV.

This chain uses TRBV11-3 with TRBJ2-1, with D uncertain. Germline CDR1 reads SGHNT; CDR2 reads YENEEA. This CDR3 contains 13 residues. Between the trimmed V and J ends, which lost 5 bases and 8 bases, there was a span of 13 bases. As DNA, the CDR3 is TGTGCCAGCAGCCCCTACGAAGGCGATGAGCAGTTCTTC. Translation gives CASSPYEGDEQFF.

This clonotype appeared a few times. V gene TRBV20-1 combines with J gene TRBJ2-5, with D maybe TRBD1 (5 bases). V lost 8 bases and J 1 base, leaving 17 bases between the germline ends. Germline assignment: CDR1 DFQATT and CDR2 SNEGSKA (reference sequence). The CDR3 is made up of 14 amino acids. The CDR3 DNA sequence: TGCAGTACCATATATAGGCAGGGCCAAGAGACCCAGTACTTC. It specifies CSTIYRQGQETQYF.

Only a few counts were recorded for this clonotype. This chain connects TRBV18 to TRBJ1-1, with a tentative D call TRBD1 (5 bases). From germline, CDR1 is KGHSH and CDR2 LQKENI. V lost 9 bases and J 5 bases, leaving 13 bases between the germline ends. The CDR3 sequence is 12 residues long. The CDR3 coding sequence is TGTGCCAGTCAGGGTATTGGGACTGAAGCTTTCTTT. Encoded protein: CASQGIGTEAFF.

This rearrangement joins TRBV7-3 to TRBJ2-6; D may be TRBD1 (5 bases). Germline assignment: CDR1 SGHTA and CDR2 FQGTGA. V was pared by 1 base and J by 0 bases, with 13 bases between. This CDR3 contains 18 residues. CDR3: CASSLRGGALSGANVLTF. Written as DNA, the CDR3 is TGTGCCAGCAGCTTAAGGGGTGGGGCCCTCTCTGGGGCCAACGTCCTGACTTTC. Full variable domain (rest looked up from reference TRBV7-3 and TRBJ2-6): GAGVSQTPSNKVTEKGKYVELRCDPISGHTALYWYRQSLGQGPEFLIYFQGTGAADDSGLPNDRFFAVRPEGSVSTLKIQRTERGDSAVYLCASSLRGGALSGANVLTFGAGSRLTVL.